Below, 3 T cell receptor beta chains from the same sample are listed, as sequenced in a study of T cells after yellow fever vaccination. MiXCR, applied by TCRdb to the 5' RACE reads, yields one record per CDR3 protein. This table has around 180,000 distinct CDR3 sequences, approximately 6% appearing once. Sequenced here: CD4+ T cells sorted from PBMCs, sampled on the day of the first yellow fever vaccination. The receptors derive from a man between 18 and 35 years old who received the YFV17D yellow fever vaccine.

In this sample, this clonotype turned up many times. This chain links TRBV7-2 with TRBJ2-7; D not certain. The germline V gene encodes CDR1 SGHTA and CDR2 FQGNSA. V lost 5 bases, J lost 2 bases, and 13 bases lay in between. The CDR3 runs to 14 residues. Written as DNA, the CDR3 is TGTGCCAGCAGCCCGCGTATAACCACCTACGAGCAGTACTTC. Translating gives CASSPRITTYEQYF. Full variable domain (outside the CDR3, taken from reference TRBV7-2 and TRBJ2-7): GAGVSQSPSNKVTEKGKDVELRCDPISGHTALYWYRQSLGQGLEFLIYFQGNSAPDKSGLPSDRFSAERTGGSVSTLTIQRTQQEDSAVYLCASSPRITTYEQYFGPGTRLTVT.

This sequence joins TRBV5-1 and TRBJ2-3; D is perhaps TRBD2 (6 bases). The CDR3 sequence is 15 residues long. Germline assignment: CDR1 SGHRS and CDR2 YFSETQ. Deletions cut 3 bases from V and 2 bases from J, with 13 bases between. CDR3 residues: CASSSTAGFTDTQYF. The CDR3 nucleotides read TGCGCCAGCAGCTCTACGGCGGGGTTCACAGATACGCAGTATTTT. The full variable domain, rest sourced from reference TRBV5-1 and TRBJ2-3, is KAGVTQTPRYLIKTRGQQVTLSCSPISGHRSVSWYQQTPGQGLQFLFEYFSETQRNKGNFPGRFSGRQFSNSRSEMNVSTLELGDSALYLCASSSTAGFTDTQYFGPGTRLTVL.

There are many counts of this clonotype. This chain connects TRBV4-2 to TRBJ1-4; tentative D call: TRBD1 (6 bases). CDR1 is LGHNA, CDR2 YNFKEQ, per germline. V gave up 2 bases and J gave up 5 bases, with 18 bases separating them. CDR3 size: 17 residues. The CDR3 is CASSQRWTVQLNEKLFF. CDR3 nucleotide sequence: TGTGCCAGCAGCCAACGATGGACAGTGCAACTAAATGAAAAACTGTTTTTT.